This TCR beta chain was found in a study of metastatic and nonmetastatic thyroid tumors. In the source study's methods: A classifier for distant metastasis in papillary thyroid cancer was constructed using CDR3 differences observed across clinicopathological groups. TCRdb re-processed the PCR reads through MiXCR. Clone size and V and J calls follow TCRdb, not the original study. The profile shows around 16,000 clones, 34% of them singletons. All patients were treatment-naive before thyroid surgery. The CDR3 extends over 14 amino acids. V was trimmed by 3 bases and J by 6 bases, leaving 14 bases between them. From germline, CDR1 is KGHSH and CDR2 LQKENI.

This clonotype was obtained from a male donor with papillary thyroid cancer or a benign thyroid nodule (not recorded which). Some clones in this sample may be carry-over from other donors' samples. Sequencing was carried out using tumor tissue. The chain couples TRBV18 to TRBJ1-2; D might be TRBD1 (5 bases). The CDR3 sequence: CASSPRGETDGYTF. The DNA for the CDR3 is TGTGCCAGCTCACCCCGGGGGGAGACGGATGGCTACACCTTC. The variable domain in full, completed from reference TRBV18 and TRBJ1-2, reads NAGVMQNPRHLVRRRGQEARLRCSPMKGHSHVYWYRQLPEEGLKFMVYLQKENIIDESGMPKERFSAEFPKEGPSILRIQQVVRGDSAAYFCASSPRGETDGYTFGSGTRLTVV.